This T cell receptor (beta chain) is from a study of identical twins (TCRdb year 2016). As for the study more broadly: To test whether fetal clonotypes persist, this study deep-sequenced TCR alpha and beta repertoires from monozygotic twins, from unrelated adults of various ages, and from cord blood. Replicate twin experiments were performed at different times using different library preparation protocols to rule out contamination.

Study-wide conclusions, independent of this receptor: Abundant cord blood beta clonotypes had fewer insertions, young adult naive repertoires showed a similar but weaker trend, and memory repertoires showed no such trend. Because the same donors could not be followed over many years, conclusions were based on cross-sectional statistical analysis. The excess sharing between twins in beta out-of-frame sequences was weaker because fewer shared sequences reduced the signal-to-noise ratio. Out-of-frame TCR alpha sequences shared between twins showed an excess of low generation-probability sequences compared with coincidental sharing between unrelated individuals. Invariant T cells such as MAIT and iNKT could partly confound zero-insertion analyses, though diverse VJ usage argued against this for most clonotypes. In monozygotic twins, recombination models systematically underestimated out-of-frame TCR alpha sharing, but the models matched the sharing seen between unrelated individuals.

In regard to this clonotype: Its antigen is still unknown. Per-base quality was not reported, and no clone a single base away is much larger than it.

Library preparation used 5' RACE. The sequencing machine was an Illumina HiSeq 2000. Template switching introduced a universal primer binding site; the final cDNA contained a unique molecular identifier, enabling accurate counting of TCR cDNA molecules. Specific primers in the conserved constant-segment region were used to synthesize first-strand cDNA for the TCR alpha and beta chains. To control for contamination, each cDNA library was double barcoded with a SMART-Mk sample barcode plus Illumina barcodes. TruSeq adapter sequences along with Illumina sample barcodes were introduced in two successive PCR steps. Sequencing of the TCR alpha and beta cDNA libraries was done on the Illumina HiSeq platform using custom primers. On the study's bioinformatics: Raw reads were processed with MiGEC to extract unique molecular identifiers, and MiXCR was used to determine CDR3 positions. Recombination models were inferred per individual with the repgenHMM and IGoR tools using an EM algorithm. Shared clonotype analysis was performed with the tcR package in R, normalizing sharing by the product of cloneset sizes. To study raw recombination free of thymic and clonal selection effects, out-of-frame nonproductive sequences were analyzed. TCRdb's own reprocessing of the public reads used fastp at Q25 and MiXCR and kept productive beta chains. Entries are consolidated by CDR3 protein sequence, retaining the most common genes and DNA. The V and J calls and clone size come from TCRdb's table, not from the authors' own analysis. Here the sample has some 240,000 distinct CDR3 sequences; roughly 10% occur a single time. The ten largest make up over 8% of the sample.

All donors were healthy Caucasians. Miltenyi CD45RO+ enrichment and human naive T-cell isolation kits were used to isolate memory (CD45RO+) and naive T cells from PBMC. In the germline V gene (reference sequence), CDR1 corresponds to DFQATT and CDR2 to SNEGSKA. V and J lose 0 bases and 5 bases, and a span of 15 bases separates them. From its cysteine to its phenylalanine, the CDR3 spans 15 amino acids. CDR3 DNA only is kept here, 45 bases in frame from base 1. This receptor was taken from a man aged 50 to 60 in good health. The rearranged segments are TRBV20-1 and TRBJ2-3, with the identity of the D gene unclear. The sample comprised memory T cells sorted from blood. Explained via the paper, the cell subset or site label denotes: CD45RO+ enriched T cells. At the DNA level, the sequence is TGCAGTGCTAGAGATCGCTCGCCCAACAAAGATACGCAGTATTTT. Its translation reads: CSARDRSPNKDTQYF.